This TCR beta chain was observed in a study of cytotoxic CD8 clonotypes in ibrutinib-treated CLL. The table came from immunoSEQ multiplex PCR; TCRdb's copy has only in-frame clones and leaves some out. The sample gives around 70,000 clones, more than 60% of which show up once; approximately 5% is in the top ten. Germline CDR1 SGHNT, CDR2 YYREEE (reference sequence). Unmatched junction bases numbered 17, after V lost 6 bases and J lost 8 bases. The CDR3 loop spans 17 amino acids. This clone appeared many times. The specimen comprised PBMCs, sampled after 12 months of ibrutinib treatment. The receptor's source is a human donor with chronic lymphocytic leukemia. The chain carries TRBV5-4 and TRBJ2-5; TRBD2 matches at 12 bases. CDR3 nucleotides: TGTGCCAGCACCCCGGACCGACTAGCGGGGGCCTCCCGCACCCAGTACTTC. The encoded protein is CASTPDRLAGASRTQYF.